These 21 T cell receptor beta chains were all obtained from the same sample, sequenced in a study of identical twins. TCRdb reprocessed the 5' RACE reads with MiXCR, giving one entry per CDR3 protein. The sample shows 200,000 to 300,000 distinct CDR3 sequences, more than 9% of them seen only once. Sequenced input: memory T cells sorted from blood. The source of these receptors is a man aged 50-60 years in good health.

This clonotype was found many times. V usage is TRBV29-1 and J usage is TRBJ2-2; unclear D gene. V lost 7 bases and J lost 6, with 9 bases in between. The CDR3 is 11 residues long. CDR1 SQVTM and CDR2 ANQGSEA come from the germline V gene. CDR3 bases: TGCAGCGCCCCCGTGGCCGGGGAGCTGTTTTTT. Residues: CSAPVAGELFF.

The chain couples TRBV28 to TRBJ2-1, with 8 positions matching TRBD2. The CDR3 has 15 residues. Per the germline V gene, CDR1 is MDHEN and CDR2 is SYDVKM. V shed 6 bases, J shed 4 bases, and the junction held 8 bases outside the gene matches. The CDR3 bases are TGTGCCAGCAGACTCGAAGCGGGAGCGTACAATGAGCAGTTCTTC. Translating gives CASRLEAGAYNEQFF.

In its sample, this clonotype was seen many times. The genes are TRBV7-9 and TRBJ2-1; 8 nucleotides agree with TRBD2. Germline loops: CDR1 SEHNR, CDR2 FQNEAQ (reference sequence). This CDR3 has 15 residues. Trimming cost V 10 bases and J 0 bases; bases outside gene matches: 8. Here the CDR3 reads CATHSGETSYNEQFF. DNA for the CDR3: TGTGCCACACATAGCGGGGAAACCTCCTACAATGAGCAGTTCTTC.

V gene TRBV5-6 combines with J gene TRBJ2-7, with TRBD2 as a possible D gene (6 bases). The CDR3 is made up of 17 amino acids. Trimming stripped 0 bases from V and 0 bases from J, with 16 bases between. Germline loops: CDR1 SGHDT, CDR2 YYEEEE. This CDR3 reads CASSLVSAGISSYEQYF. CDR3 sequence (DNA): TGTGCCAGCAGCTTGGTTTCCGCGGGAATTAGCTCCTACGAGCAGTACTTC.

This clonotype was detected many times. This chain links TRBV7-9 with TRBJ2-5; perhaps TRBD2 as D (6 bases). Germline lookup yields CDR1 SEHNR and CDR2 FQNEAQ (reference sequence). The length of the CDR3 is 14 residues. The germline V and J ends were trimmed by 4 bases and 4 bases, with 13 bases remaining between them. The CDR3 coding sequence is TGTGCCAGCAGCTGGCCAGCGGGTCCAGAGACCCAGTACTTC. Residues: CASSWPAGPETQYF. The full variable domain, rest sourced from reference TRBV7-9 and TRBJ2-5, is DTGVSQNPRHKITKRGQNVTFRCDPISEHNRLYWYRQTLGQGPEFLTYFQNEAQLEKSRLLSDRFSAERPKGSFSTLEIQRTEQGDSAMYLCASSWPAGPETQYFGPGTRLLVL.

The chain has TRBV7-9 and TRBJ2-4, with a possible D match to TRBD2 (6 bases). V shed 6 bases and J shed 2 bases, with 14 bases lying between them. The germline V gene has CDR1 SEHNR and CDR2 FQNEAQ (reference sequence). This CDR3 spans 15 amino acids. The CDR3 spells CASRPLRGSKNIQYF. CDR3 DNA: TGTGCCAGCAGACCACTCCGGGGGTCCAAAAACATTCAGTACTTC.

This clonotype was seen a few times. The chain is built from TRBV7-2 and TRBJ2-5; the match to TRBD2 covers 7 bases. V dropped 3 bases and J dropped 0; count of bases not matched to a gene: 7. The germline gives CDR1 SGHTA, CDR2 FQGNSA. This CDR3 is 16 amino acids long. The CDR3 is CASSFPTSLYQETQYF. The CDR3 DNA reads TGTGCCAGCAGCTTCCCGACTAGCCTATACCAAGAGACCCAGTACTTC.

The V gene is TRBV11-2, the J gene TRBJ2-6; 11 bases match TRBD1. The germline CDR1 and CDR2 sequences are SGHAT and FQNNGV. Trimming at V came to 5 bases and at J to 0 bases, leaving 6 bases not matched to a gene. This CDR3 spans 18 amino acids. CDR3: CASSPGTGGFSGANVLTF. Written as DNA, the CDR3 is TGTGCCAGCAGCCCCGGGACAGGGGGTTTCTCTGGGGCCAACGTCCTGACTTTC.

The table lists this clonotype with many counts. The CDR3 sequence: CASTRGSEKLFF. CDR3 nucleotide sequence: TGTGCCAGCACGCGAGGCAGTGAAAAACTGTTTTTT. The chain links TRBV25-1 to TRBJ1-4; D is unresolved. This CDR3 contains 12 residues. Germline loops: CDR1 MGHDK, CDR2 SYGVNS. V was pared by 7 bases and J by 7 bases, with 10 bases between.

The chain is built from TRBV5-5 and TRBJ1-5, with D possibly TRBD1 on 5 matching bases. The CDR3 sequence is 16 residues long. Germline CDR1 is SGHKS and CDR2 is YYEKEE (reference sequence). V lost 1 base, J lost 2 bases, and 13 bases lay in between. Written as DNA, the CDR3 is TGTGCCAGCAGCTTGTTGGGGGATTTAGGCAATCAGCCCCAGCATTTT. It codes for CASSLLGDLGNQPQHF.

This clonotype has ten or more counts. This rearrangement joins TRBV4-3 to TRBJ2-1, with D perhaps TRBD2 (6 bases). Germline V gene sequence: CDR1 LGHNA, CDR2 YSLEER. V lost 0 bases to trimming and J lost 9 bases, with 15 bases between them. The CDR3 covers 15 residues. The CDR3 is CASSQERPLALEQFF. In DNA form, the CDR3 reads TGCGCCAGCAGCCAAGAACGCCCACTAGCTCTTGAGCAGTTCTTC.

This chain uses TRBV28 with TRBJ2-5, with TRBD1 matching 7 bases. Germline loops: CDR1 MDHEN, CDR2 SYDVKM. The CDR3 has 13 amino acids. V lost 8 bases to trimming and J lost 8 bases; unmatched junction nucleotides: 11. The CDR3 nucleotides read TGTGCCAGCTTCAGGGGGACCGGGGAAACCCAGTACTTC. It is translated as CASFRGTGETQYF.

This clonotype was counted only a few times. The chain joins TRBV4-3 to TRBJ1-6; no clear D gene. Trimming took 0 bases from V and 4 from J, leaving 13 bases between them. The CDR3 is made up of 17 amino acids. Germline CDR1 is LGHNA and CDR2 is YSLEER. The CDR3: CASSQDNSGWYNSPLHF. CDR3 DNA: TGCGCCAGCAGCCAAGATAATAGCGGGTGGTATAATTCACCCCTCCACTTT.

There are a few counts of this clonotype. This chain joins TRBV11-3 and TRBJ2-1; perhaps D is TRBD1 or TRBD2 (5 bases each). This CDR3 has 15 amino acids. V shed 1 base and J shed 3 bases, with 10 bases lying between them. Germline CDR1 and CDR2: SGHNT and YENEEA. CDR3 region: CASSLGAGSYNEQFF. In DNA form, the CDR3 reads TGTGCCAGCAGCTTAGGGGCAGGGAGCTACAATGAGCAGTTCTTC.

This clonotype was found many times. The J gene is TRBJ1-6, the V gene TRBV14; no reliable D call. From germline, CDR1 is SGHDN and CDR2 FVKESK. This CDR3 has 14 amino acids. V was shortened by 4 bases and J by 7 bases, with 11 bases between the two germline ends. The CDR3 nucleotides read TGTGCCAGCAGCCCGGTGATGGGGAATTCACCCCTCCACTTT. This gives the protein CASSPVMGNSPLHF.

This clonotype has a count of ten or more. The CDR3 here is CASTKDRVDTGELFF. The CDR3 DNA is TGTGCCAGCACGAAGGACAGGGTGGACACCGGGGAGCTGTTTTTT. The J gene is TRBJ2-2, the V gene TRBV6-2 or TRBV6-3; 8 bases align to TRBD1. Unmatched junction bases numbered 7, after V lost 7 bases and J lost 3 bases. CDR3 length: 15 residues. CDR1 and CDR2 from the germline V gene are MNHEY and SVGEGT.

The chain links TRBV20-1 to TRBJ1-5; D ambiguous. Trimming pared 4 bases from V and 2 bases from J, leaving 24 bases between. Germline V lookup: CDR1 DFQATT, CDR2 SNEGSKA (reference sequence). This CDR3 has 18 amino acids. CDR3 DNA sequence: TGCAGTGCTACTAGAAGTCTTTTAGGCGGAGGTGGCAATCAGCCCCAGCATTTT. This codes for CSATRSLLGGGGNQPQHF.

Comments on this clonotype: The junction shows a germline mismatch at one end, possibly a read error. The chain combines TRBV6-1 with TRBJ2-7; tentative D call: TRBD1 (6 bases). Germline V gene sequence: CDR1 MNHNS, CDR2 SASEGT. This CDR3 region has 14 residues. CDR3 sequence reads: CASSEVGGGYEHFF. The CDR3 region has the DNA TGTGCCAGCAGTGAAGTCGGTGGGGGCTACGAGCACTTCTTC.

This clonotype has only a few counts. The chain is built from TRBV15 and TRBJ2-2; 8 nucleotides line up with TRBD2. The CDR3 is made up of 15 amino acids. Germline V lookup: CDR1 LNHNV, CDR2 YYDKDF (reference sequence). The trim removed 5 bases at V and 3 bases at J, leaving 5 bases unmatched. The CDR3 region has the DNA TGTGCCACCAGCTCCGGGACTAGGCACACCGGGGAGCTGTTTTTT. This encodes CATSSGTRHTGELFF.

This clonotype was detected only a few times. CDR3 DNA sequence: TGCAGTGCTAGAGATTCAACTAGCGGGGCGACTTACGAGCAGTACTTC. It yields the protein CSARDSTSGATYEQYF. The chain joins TRBV20-1 to TRBJ2-7, with 10 nucleotides matching TRBD2. Germline V CDR1 and CDR2: DFQATT, SNEGSKA (reference sequence). This CDR3 region has 16 residues. J lost 4 bases, V lost 0 bases, and 9 bases had no gene match.

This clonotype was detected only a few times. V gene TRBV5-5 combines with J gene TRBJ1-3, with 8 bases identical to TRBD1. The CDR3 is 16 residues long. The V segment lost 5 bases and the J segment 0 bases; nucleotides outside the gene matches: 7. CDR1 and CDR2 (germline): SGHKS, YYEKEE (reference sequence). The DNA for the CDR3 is TGTGCCAGCAGTTACCGAGGACAGGGCTCTGGAAACACCATATATTTT. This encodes CASSYRGQGSGNTIYF.